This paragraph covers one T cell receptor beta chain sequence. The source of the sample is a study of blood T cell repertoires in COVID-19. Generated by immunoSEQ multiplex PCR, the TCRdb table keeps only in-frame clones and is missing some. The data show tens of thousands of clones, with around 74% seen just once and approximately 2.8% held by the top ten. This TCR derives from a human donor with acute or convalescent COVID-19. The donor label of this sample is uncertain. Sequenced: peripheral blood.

The CDR3, as DNA: TGTGCCAGCAGCGTCTCGACAGGGGGCGACGGGGAGCTGTTTTTT. This codes for CASSVSTGGDGELFF. The gene calls are TRBV9 and TRBJ2-2, with 10 bases identical to TRBD1. This CDR3 comprises 15 residues. With 2 bases clipped from V and 7 bases from J, the junction kept 5 bases outside the gene matches. CDR1 is SGDLS, CDR2 YYNGEE, per germline.